The 10 T cell receptor beta chains listed next were all sequenced from one sample in a study of identifying expanded T cells in peripheral blood. Data came from immunoSEQ multiplex PCR; TCRdb stores just in-frame clones and leaves some out. The sample includes more than 95,000 clones, 84% of them seen just once. Sequenced input: blood. These receptor sequences come from a person between 18 and 70 years old in good health.

The chain uses TRBV7-9 and TRBJ1-1; 10 bases are a match to TRBD1. This CDR3 has 14 residues. The junction had 5 bases not matched to a gene; V was cut back by 3 bases and J by 7 bases. Germline V gene data show CDR1 as SEHNR and CDR2 as FQNEAQ (reference sequence). The CDR3 sequence is CASSFGTGDIEAFF. CDR3 nucleotide sequence: TGTGCCAGCAGCTTCGGGACAGGGGATATTGAAGCTTTCTTT. Variable domain in full (rest from reference TRBV7-9 and TRBJ1-1): DTGVSQNPRHKITKRGQNVTFRCDPISEHNRLYWYRQTLGQGPEFLTYFQNEAQLEKSRLLSDRFSAERPKGSFSTLEIQRTEQGDSAMYLCASSFGTGDIEAFFGQGTRLTVV.

This sequence joins TRBV7-2 and TRBJ1-4; 7 bases agree with TRBD1. The germline CDR1 and CDR2 sequences are SGHTA and FQGNSA. This CDR3 region has 14 residues. Unmatched junction bases numbered 2, after V lost 5 bases and J lost 2 bases. The CDR3 DNA follows: TGTGCCAGCAGCCCGGACAGGACTAATGAAAAACTGTTTTTT. It translates to CASSPDRTNEKLFF.

The chain is built from TRBV6-1 and TRBJ2-6; D gene ambiguous. V was shortened by 8 bases and J by 4 bases, with 15 bases between the two germline ends. The germline CDR1 and CDR2 sequences are MNHNS and SASEGT. CDR3 size: 15 residues. CDR3 DNA sequence: TGTGCCAGCCTTCCCCCATGGCGGGGGGCCAACGTCCTGACTTTC. It translates to CASLPPWRGANVLTF.

The gene calls are TRBV6-1 and TRBJ2-7, with unresolved D. The CDR3 runs to 12 residues. The germline V and J ends were trimmed by 7 bases and 2 bases, with 9 bases remaining between them. Germline V lookup: CDR1 MNHNS, CDR2 SASEGT. In nucleotides, the CDR3 is TGTGCCAGCATGTCCGGTACCTACGAGCAGTACTTC. This codes for CASMSGTYEQYF.

The chain couples TRBV10-3 to TRBJ2-1; no clear D. Looked up from germline, CDR1 is ENHRY and CDR2 is SYGVKD. The length of the CDR3 is 14 residues. V lost 0 bases to trimming and J lost 5 bases, with 8 bases between them. The chain's CDR3 is CAISESGQDNEQFF. CDR3 nucleotide sequence: TGTGCCATCAGTGAGTCGGGCCAGGACAATGAGCAGTTCTTC.

DNA for the CDR3: TGTGCCAGCAGCTTAGGCGCAGGGGGATTGGAAGAGCAGTTCTTC. As protein: CASSLGAGGLEEQFF. The J gene is TRBJ2-1, the V gene TRBV7-9, with TRBD1 identical over 7 bases. V dropped 1 base and J dropped 10; count of bases not matched to a gene: 10. Germline V gives CDR1 SEHNR, CDR2 FQNEAQ (reference sequence). The CDR3 contains 15 residues.

V and J are TRBV28 and TRBJ1-2; D is possibly TRBD1 (5 bases). Deletions cut 7 bases from V and 6 bases from J, with 12 bases between. This CDR3 has 12 amino acids. The V gene's germline CDR1 is MDHEN and CDR2 SYDVKM. The DNA of the CDR3 is TGTGCCAGCAAAAGGGGTAGGGATGGCTACACCTTC. Its translation: CASKRGRDGYTF.

This sequence joins TRBV7-2 and TRBJ1-3; D is unclear. The CDR3 consists of 17 residues. V was shortened by 0 bases and J by 0 bases, with 12 bases between the two germline ends. CDR1 is SGHTA, CDR2 FQGNSA, per germline. The CDR3, as DNA: TGTGCCAGCAGCTTAGCGGGTTCAACCGTCTCTGGAAACACCATATATTTT. It yields the protein CASSLAGSTVSGNTIYF.

In its sample, this clone was seen a few times. The chain couples TRBV2 to TRBJ1-1, with 7 bases fitting TRBD1. The trim removed 7 bases at V and 9 bases at J, leaving 5 bases unmatched. In germline, CDR1 is SNHLY, CDR2 FYNNEI. The CDR3 is made up of 11 amino acids. This CDR3 reads CASIRDRQAFF. Here the CDR3 DNA reads TGTGCCAGCATTAGGGACAGACAAGCTTTCTTT. The full variable domain, its missing parts supplied by reference TRBV2 and TRBJ1-1, is EPEVTQTPSHQVTQMGQEVILRCVPISNHLYFYWYRQILGQKVEFLVSFYNNEISEKSEIFDDQFSVERPDGSNFTLKIRSTKLEDSAMYFCASIRDRQAFFGQGTRLTVV.

This clone was recorded only once. J is TRBJ2-7 and V is TRBV5-1, with 11 nucleotides matching TRBD1. Germline-derived CDR1 and CDR2 are SGHRS and YFSETQ. The V gene end was trimmed by 5 bases and the J gene end by 2 bases; junction bases not matched to a gene: 6. The CDR3 totals 15 residues. CDR3 in DNA: TGCGCCAGCAGAACCGGGACAGGGGGAACCTACGAGCAGTACTTC. Translated: CASRTGTGGTYEQYF.